These 13 T cell receptor beta chains share one sample of origin, sequenced in a study of cytomegalovirus exposure and HLA in healthy donors. Vbeta (60) and Jbeta (13) primers were used in the PCR. The data were produced by immunoSEQ multiplex PCR, yet TCRdb's version contains in-frame clones alone and is incomplete. The table shows roughly 180,000 clones, with 75% occurring only once. Sample: PBMCs. Receptors originate from a female donor in good health and CMV-seronegative.

The chain has TRBV6-6 and TRBJ2-5; D possibly corresponds to TRBD2 (7 bases). Germline V CDR1 and CDR2: MNHNY, SVGAGI (reference sequence). The CDR3 consists of 15 residues. V lost 2 bases and J lost 5, with 15 bases in between. In DNA, the CDR3 is TGTGCCAGCAGTTACGCGCGGGAGAGGGGGGAGACCCAGTACTTC. It encodes CASSYARERGETQYF.

This sequence joins TRBV30 and TRBJ1-2; 9 bases map to TRBD1. Germline loops: CDR1 GTSNPN, CDR2 SVGIG (reference sequence). This CDR3 region has 13 residues. The J segment lost 4 bases and the V segment lost 5 bases, leaving 5 bases of the junction unmatched. The CDR3 loop reads CAWQGQGIYGYTF. CDR3 DNA: TGTGCCTGGCAGGGACAGGGAATCTATGGCTACACCTTC.

This clone appeared once. The chain recombines TRBV18 with TRBJ2-7; TRBD1 agrees at 9 bases. The trim removed 2 bases at V and 6 bases at J, leaving 2 bases unmatched. The CDR3 is 13 residues long. CDR1 KGHSH and CDR2 LQKENI come from the germline V gene. The CDR3 DNA reads TGTGCCAGCTCACCAGGACAGGGGATCGAGCAGTACTTC. Protein sequence: CASSPGQGIEQYF.

The V and J genes are TRBV7-9 and TRBJ1-2; no clear D. Germline V gene lookup returns CDR1 SEHNR and CDR2 FQNEAQ (reference sequence). Between the trimmed V and J ends, which lost 5 bases and 6 bases, there was a span of 10 bases. This CDR3 comprises 12 residues. The CDR3 DNA reads as TGTGCCAGCAGCCTGATTACAGATGGCTACACCTTC. It encodes CASSLITDGYTF.

The chain combines TRBV6-5 with TRBJ2-3; 7 bases align to TRBD2. Germline assignment: CDR1 MNHEY and CDR2 SVGAGI. V was clipped by 6 bases and J by 6 bases; unmatched bases: 12. The CDR3 sequence is 15 residues long. DNA for the CDR3: TGTGCCAGCAGAGCGACTAGCTTAAGGGCTGATACGCAGTATTTT. It specifies CASRATSLRADTQYF.

The J gene is TRBJ2-3, the V gene TRBV14, with 9 bases that match TRBD2. The CDR3 loop spans 15 amino acids. The V segment lost 4 bases and the J segment 5 bases; nucleotides outside the gene matches: 7. Germline CDR1 SGHDN, CDR2 FVKESK. The CDR3 reads CASSPPGGRGDTQYF. The CDR3 DNA follows: TGTGCCAGCAGCCCGCCCGGCGGGAGGGGAGATACGCAGTATTTT.

The chain has TRBV6-1 and TRBJ1-5; D gene unclear. Germline V gives CDR1 MNHNS, CDR2 SASEGT. Trimming removed 5 bases at V and 5 bases at J, with 13 bases between. The CDR3 consists of 14 residues. The CDR3 DNA reads TGTGCCAGCAGTTCTTTGGCCGGGGATCAGCCCCAGCATTTT. Residues: CASSSLAGDQPQHF.

This clone has a handful of counts. The rearrangement uses TRBV2 and TRBJ2-3, with D uncertain. Looked up from germline, CDR1 is SNHLY and CDR2 is FYNNEI. V lost 4 bases and J lost 5, with 7 bases in between. The CDR3 spans 12 residues. The CDR3 DNA is TGTGCCAGCAGTGGGAGTCGAGATACGCAGTATTTT. It encodes CASSGSRDTQYF.

The chain is built from TRBV4-1 and TRBJ2-6; TRBD1 aligns across 8 bases. Looked up from germline, CDR1 is MGHRA and CDR2 is YSYEKL. CDR3 length: 18 amino acids. J was trimmed by 0 bases and V by 3 bases; bases with no gene match: 7. CDR3 sequence (DNA): TGCGCCAGCAGCCACCGGGACAGGCCCACCTCTGGGGCCAACGTCCTGACTTTC. Translating it yields CASSHRDRPTSGANVLTF.

The rearrangement uses TRBV7-2 and TRBJ1-5, with 7 bases aligning to TRBD1. The CDR3 has 14 amino acids. V lost 4 bases, J lost 6 bases, and 6 bases stayed unmatched. Germline V gene lookup returns CDR1 SGHTA and CDR2 FQGNSA. CDR3 amino acids: CASSYDRAAQPQHF. CDR3 nucleotides: TGTGCCAGCAGCTACGACAGGGCGGCTCAGCCCCAGCATTTT.

The chain couples TRBV5-1 to TRBJ2-1, with a tentative D call TRBD2 (6 bases). Germline values: CDR1 SGHRS, CDR2 YFSETQ. The ends were cut back, 6 bases at V and 8 bases at J, with 12 bases in the middle. This CDR3 contains 12 residues. The CDR3 DNA reads as TGCGCCAGCATAGGAGGGTTCGATGAGCAGTTCTTC. It encodes CASIGGFDEQFF. Supplemented by reference TRBV5-1 and TRBJ2-1, the full variable domain reads KAGVTQTPRYLIKTRGQQVTLSCSPISGHRSVSWYQQTPGQGLQFLFEYFSETQRNKGNFPGRFSGRQFSNSRSEMNVSTLELGDSALYLCASIGGFDEQFFGPGTRLTVL.

The rearrangement joins TRBV5-5 to TRBJ1-6; 7 positions match TRBD1. The V segment lost 5 bases and the J segment 3 bases; nucleotides outside the gene matches: 14. Germline V lookup: CDR1 SGHKS, CDR2 YYEKEE (reference sequence). The CDR3 is 18 amino acids. The CDR3 nucleotides read TGTGCCAGCAGTTCTGAACTAATCCGGGACAGCTATAATTCACCCCTCCACTTT. Its protein is CASSSELIRDSYNSPLHF.

The CDR3 bases are TGTGCCAGCAGTGACTACCGGAATGAGCAGTTCTTC. It is translated as CASSDYRNEQFF. The chain carries TRBV6-5 and TRBJ2-1; tentative D call: TRBD2 (5 bases). The germline V gene encodes CDR1 MNHEY and CDR2 SVGAGI. The CDR3 length is 12 residues. The germline V and J ends were trimmed by 5 bases and 7 bases, with 9 bases remaining between them.